This T cell receptor beta chain was recovered during a study of T cells expressing NK-cell markers. Whole-study findings and limits: A handful of donors likewise had their CD3+CD56-NKG2C+ fraction led by these clonotypes. Nothing established the HCMV specificity of expanded NKG2C+ T cell clones.

Reprocessing the 5' RACE reads, TCRdb reports a single entry for every CDR3 protein and omits DNA. Recorded for this sample: about 430,000 distinct CDR3 sequences. Germline loops: CDR1 SEHNR, CDR2 FQNEAQ (reference sequence). The CDR3 spans 14 residues. About this clonotype itself: What it binds is not known.

The sample taken for sequencing was blood T cells: a sorted CD56 or NKG2C T cell subset, CD4+ or CD8+ T cells, or bulk PBMC T cells (not recorded which). The chain links TRBV7-9 to TRBJ2-4; absent DNA, TCRdb's TRBD2 call cannot be checked. The TCR was taken from a woman aged 45-60 years in good health. CDR3 residues: CASSLDRTRGIQYF.